These 29 T cell receptor beta chains were sequenced from one sample in a study of T cell repertoires in cytomegalovirus infection. TCRdb used MiXCR to reprocess the reads, holding one entry per CDR3 protein. The table lists fewer than 700,000 distinct CDR3 sequences, 20% to 30% of them singletons. The sequencing input was CD8+ T cells from PBMCs. These receptors were taken from a human donor in good health (CMV status not recorded). Some clones in this sample may be carry-over from other donors' samples.

The rearrangement links TRBV6-1 to TRBJ2-5; TRBD2 aligns across 8 bases. Germline V gene lookup returns CDR1 MNHNS and CDR2 SASEGT. The CDR3 contains 14 residues. The V segment lost 7 bases and the J segment 4 bases; nucleotides outside the gene matches: 8. CDR3: CASTLSGGGETQYF. CDR3 coding DNA: TGTGCCAGCACCCTCAGCGGGGGAGGAGAGACCCAGTACTTC.

J is TRBJ1-1 and V is TRBV27; D is possibly TRBD1 (6 bases). Germline assignment: CDR1 MNHEY and CDR2 SMNVEV (reference sequence). The CDR3 runs to 15 residues. Trimming pared 10 bases from V and 4 bases from J, leaving 22 bases between. CDR3 amino acids: CAILYAGVNGTEAFF. The DNA for the CDR3 is TGTGCCATCTTATATGCAGGGGTAAATGGCACTGAAGCTTTCTTT.

The chain carries TRBV7-9 and TRBJ2-7, with a weak D call TRBD2 (5 bases). The CDR3 has 14 residues. In germline, CDR1 is SEHNR, CDR2 FQNEAQ (reference sequence). V was clipped by 1 base and J by 2 bases, with 9 bases between them. The CDR3 coding sequence is TGTGCCAGCAGCTTAGGGAGGAGTACCTACGAGCAGTACTTC. Translating it yields CASSLGRSTYEQYF.

In its sample, this clonotype was seen a few times. A junction boundary mismatches the germline segment, possibly from a read error. The rearrangement joins TRBV7-7 to TRBJ2-3; D possibly uses TRBD1 or TRBD2 (7 bases each). The germline V gene has CDR1 SSHAT and CDR2 FNYEAQ (reference sequence). The CDR3 runs to 15 residues. CDR3 sequence: CASSPGGGLGDTQYF. The CDR3 bases are TGTGCTAGCAGCCCAGGGGGAGGGCTCGGGGATACGCAGTATTTT. Drawing the rest from reference TRBV7-7 and TRBJ2-3, the complete variable domain is GAGVSQSPRYKVTKRGQDVTLRCDPISSHATLYWYQQALGQGPEFLTYFNYEAQPDKSGLPSDRFSAERPEGSISTLTIQRTEQRDSAMYRCASSPGGGLGDTQYFGPGTRLTVL.

This clonotype was seen only once. J is TRBJ1-2 and V is TRBV29-1; 8 nucleotides line up with TRBD1. The junction had 8 bases not matched to a gene; V was cut back by 4 bases and J by 7 bases. Germline V gene sequence: CDR1 SQVTM, CDR2 ANQGSEA. CDR3 size: 13 residues. The CDR3 DNA reads as TGCAGCGTTGCCGATCGGACAGGGTCTGGCTACACCTTC. It encodes CSVADRTGSGYTF.

This chain joins TRBV6-1 and TRBJ1-1, with D hard to call. This CDR3 spans 14 amino acids. Trimming removed 2 bases from V and 5 bases from J, with 12 bases in between. Germline V CDR1 and CDR2: MNHNS, SASEGT. CDR3 in amino acids: CASSELGTGTEAFF. The CDR3 region has the DNA TGTGCCAGCAGTGAATTGGGTACGGGGACTGAAGCTTTCTTT.

This clonotype has only a few counts. In nucleotides, the CDR3 is TGCAGTGCTTCCGGGGACGGATCTAGCACAGATACGCAGTATTTT. Amino acids: CSASGDGSSTDTQYF. V usage is TRBV20-1 and J usage is TRBJ2-3, with D perhaps given as TRBD1 or TRBD2 (5 bases each). This CDR3 has 15 amino acids. Germline-derived CDR1 and CDR2 are DFQATT and SNEGSKA (reference sequence). V was trimmed by 5 bases and J by 0 bases, leaving 15 bases between them.

The chain has TRBV20-1 and TRBJ2-2, with TRBD1 matching over 8 bases. The CDR3 consists of 14 residues. Germline V gives CDR1 DFQATT, CDR2 SNEGSKA (reference sequence). J lost 6 bases, V lost 5 bases, and 8 bases had no gene match. The CDR3, as DNA: TGCAGTGCTGTAAACAGGGGGGAATCCGGGGAGCTGTTTTTT. As protein: CSAVNRGESGELFF.

This chain uses TRBV20-1 with TRBJ1-6; D is unresolved. This CDR3 is 17 amino acids long. Trimming removed 4 bases at V and 0 bases at J, with 16 bases between. Germline V gene sequence: CDR1 DFQATT, CDR2 SNEGSKA (reference sequence). Written as DNA, the CDR3 is TGCAGTGCTAACGAGCCCGGACGTAACTCCTATAATTCACCCCTCCACTTT. This sequence encodes CSANEPGRNSYNSPLHF.

Ten or more counts support this clonotype. The genes are TRBV7-9 and TRBJ2-1; D is undetermined. This CDR3 region has 15 residues. V was clipped by 6 bases and J by 0 bases, with 12 bases between them. In germline, CDR1 is SEHNR, CDR2 FQNEAQ (reference sequence). The CDR3 protein is CASRDTASSYNEQFF. The CDR3, as DNA: TGTGCCAGCAGGGATACCGCTAGCTCCTACAATGAGCAGTTCTTC.

The count of this clonotype is one. This sequence joins TRBV20-1 and TRBJ2-7, with 10 nucleotides matching TRBD1. With 5 bases clipped from V and 2 bases from J, the junction kept 6 bases outside the gene matches. The CDR3 runs to 14 residues. The germline CDR1 and CDR2 sequences are DFQATT and SNEGSKA (reference sequence). Here the CDR3 DNA reads TGCAGTGCTCCTGCCGACAGGGGGCCCTACGAGCAGTACTTC. As protein: CSAPADRGPYEQYF.

This clonotype occurred a few times. V is TRBV20-1 and J is TRBJ2-7, with 11 bases fitting TRBD2. Germline V gene sequence: CDR1 DFQATT, CDR2 SNEGSKA (reference sequence). The junction had 3 bases not matched to a gene; V was cut back by 5 bases and J by 3 bases. The CDR3 spans 13 residues. The CDR3 protein is CSAPSGGFYEQYF. CDR3 nucleotides: TGCAGTGCTCCTAGCGGGGGGTTCTACGAGCAGTACTTC.

This clonotype came up many times. The CDR3 nucleotides read TGTGCCAGCAGCTTTCTTCCCGGGACCTCGGGGAACAATGAGCAGTTCTTC. Protein product: CASSFLPGTSGNNEQFF. This sequence joins TRBV12-3 or TRBV12-4 and TRBJ2-1, with D perhaps being TRBD1 or TRBD2 (5 bases each). The V gene lost 6 bases and the J gene lost 5 bases, with 23 bases spanning the gap. This CDR3 comprises 17 residues.

Worth noting for this clonotype: A much bigger clone sits one base away, suggesting this may be a read error. V gene TRBV7-2 combines with J gene TRBJ2-3; 12 nucleotides line up with TRBD2. Germline lookup yields CDR1 SGHTA and CDR2 FQGNSA. The CDR3 is made up of 17 amino acids. DNA of the CDR3: TGTGCCAGCAGCTTAGTGACTAGCGGGGGACCCACAAATACGCAGTATTTT. This gives the protein CASSLVTSGGPTNTQYF.

This rearrangement joins TRBV7-9 to TRBJ2-7, with TRBD1 matching 11 bases. With 1 base clipped from V and 4 bases from J, the junction kept 3 bases outside the gene matches. This CDR3 region has 15 residues. Looked up from germline, CDR1 is SEHNR and CDR2 is FQNEAQ (reference sequence). This chain's CDR3 is CASSLGGDRGYEQYV. The CDR3 DNA is TGTGCCAGCAGCTTAGGAGGGGACAGGGGGTACGAGCAGTACGTC.

CDR3 bases: TGTGCCAGCAGTCCCCGCCAGGACAATCAGCCCCAGCATTTT. Translation gives CASSPRQDNQPQHF. The J gene is TRBJ1-5, the V gene TRBV6-2 or TRBV6-3; D not certain. The CDR3 is 14 residues long. The germline gives CDR1 MNHEY, CDR2 SVGEGT. Trimming left V 5 bases short and J 3 bases short, with 11 bases between.

There are many counts of this clonotype. V usage is TRBV13 and J usage is TRBJ1-5, with 9 bases fitting TRBD1. CDR1 is PRHDT, CDR2 FYEKMQ, per germline (reference sequence). The V gene end was trimmed by 5 bases and the J gene end by 5 bases; junction bases not matched to a gene: 4. The CDR3 length is 14 residues. This CDR3 reads CASSPGTGHQPQHF. CDR3 coding DNA: TGTGCCAGCAGCCCAGGGACAGGGCATCAGCCCCAGCATTTT.

The gene calls are TRBV20-1 and TRBJ2-7; D may be TRBD2 (6 bases). CDR3 length: 13 residues. Germline V lookup: CDR1 DFQATT, CDR2 SNEGSKA (reference sequence). V shed 3 bases and J shed 3 bases, with 12 bases lying between them. CDR3 DNA: TGCAGTGCTAGTGTTAGGGGAGGCTACGAGCAGTACGTC. This gives the protein CSASVRGGYEQYV.

The sample holds many counts of this clonotype. This sequence joins TRBV20-1 and TRBJ2-4; the D gene could be TRBD1 or TRBD2 (5 bases each). The CDR3 is 13 residues long. Germline V gives CDR1 DFQATT, CDR2 SNEGSKA (reference sequence). V lost 6 bases and J 3 bases, leaving 12 bases between the germline ends. CDR3 nucleotide sequence: TGCAGTGCCCAAGGGACCGACAAAAACATTCAGTACTTC. It is translated as CSAQGTDKNIQYF.

This clonotype occurred many times. This chain uses TRBV7-9 with TRBJ2-3; D unclear. V was pared by 5 bases and J by 3 bases, with 15 bases between. This CDR3 has 15 residues. CDR1 and CDR2 (germline): SEHNR, FQNEAQ (reference sequence). This CDR3 reads CASSPTRTFTDTQYF. The CDR3 DNA reads TGTGCCAGCAGCCCGACTCGAACCTTTACAGATACGCAGTATTTT.

This clonotype has only a few counts. This chain uses TRBV19 with TRBJ2-5; D is perhaps TRBD2 (5 bases). The CDR3 loop spans 12 amino acids. CDR1 is LNHDA and CDR2 is SQIVND in the germline V gene (reference sequence). V shed 7 bases and J shed 3 bases, with 9 bases lying between them. The DNA for the CDR3 is TGTGCCAGTAACGGGGATGAAGAGACCCAGTACTTC. It specifies CASNGDEETQYF.

As to this clonotype: Lacking the conserved final phenylalanine or tryptophan, this CDR3 likely reflects a read error. It is unclear where the CDR3 begins or ends on the DNA, so no DNA is shown, and the CDR3 is as TCRdb lists it. The V and J genes are TRBV5-8 and TRBJ1-1; TRBD1 was called by the table and not checked on the DNA. Germline CDR1 reads SGHTS; CDR2 reads YDEGEE. The CDR3 spans 8 amino acids, including both terminal residues. The CDR3 reads CASSPVPL.

With respect to this clonotype: The junction departs from the called germline gene at one end, perhaps through a read error. The genes are TRBV28 and TRBJ2-5; 8 bases match TRBD1. Germline V CDR1 and CDR2: MDHEN, SYDVKM. The CDR3 has 14 amino acids. CDR3 residues: CANSWTGMGETQYF. CDR3 nucleotide sequence: TGTGCCAACAGTTGGACAGGGATGGGAGAGACCCAGTACTTC. Full variable domain (remainder filled in from reference TRBV28 and TRBJ2-5): DVKVTQSSRYLVKRTGEKVFLECVQDMDHENMFWYRQDPGLGLRLIYFSYDVKMKEKGDIPEGYSVSREKKERFSLILESASTNQTSMYLCANSWTGMGETQYFGPGTRLLVL.

This clonotype was detected a few times. The chain carries TRBV6-5 and TRBJ2-5; TRBD1 or TRBD2 may be the D gene (6 bases each). This CDR3 has 12 residues. Germline CDR1 MNHEY, CDR2 SVGAGI. Trimming left V 11 bases short and J 7 bases short, with 17 bases between. CDR3 protein: CASGGGFSTQYF. CDR3 sequence (DNA): TGTGCCTCTGGAGGGGGTTTTTCGACCCAGTACTTC.

The gene calls are TRBV28 and TRBJ2-7, with 10 bases matching TRBD1. CDR3 size: 14 residues. The trim removed 1 base at V and 6 bases at J, leaving 3 bases unmatched. The germline V gene encodes CDR1 MDHEN and CDR2 SYDVKM. In nucleotides, the CDR3 is TGTGCCAGCAGTTTATTTGGGACAGGGGTCGAGCAGTACGTC. It yields the protein CASSLFGTGVEQYV.

The V call is TRBV5-4, the J call TRBJ2-3, with TRBD2 matching 7 bases. The CDR3 is made up of 16 amino acids. V was pared by 4 bases and J by 0 bases, with 8 bases of the junction left unmatched. Germline lookup yields CDR1 SGHNT and CDR2 YYREEE (reference sequence). The CDR3 here is CASSLELAESTDTQYF. DNA of the CDR3: TGTGCCAGCAGCCTGGAGCTAGCGGAGAGCACAGATACGCAGTATTTT.

The CDR3 sequence: CSAPDREGDRNEQFF. The CDR3 nucleotides read TGCAGTGCACCCGACAGGGAGGGAGATCGCAATGAGCAGTTCTTC. The rearrangement joins TRBV20-1 to TRBJ2-1; D may match TRBD1 or TRBD2 (7 bases each). The CDR3 totals 15 residues. The V end was cut by 6 bases, the J end by 6 bases, with 21 bases between. The V gene's germline CDR1 is DFQATT and CDR2 SNEGSKA (reference sequence).

This clonotype was picked up many times. The chain is built from TRBV7-9 and TRBJ2-3; D may be TRBD2 (7 bases). This CDR3 has 17 residues. In germline, CDR1 is SEHNR, CDR2 FQNEAQ (reference sequence). V was clipped by 7 bases and J by 0 bases, with 20 bases between them. The CDR3 DNA reads as TGTGCCAGCAACTCCCCCCCGGCGGGGGCTAGCACAGATACGCAGTATTTT. This translates into CASNSPPAGASTDTQYF. Supplemented by reference TRBV7-9 and TRBJ2-3, the full variable domain reads DTGVSQNPRHKITKRGQNVTFRCDPISEHNRLYWYRQTLGQGPEFLTYFQNEAQLEKSRLLSDRFSAERPKGSFSTLEIQRTEQGDSAMYLCASNSPPAGASTDTQYFGPGTRLTVL.

The chain joins TRBV19 to TRBJ1-1, with D possibly being TRBD1 (5 bases). The CDR3 covers 13 residues. Germline V CDR1 and CDR2: LNHDA, SQIVND (reference sequence). Trimming stripped 4 bases from V and 8 bases from J, with 14 bases between. The DNA of the CDR3 is TGTGCCAGTAGTACCGGGGGTCCCGTGGAAGCTTTCTTT. Protein: CASSTGGPVEAFF.